One sample yielded the 32 T cell receptor beta chains listed below, sequenced in a study of spatial heterogeneity in lung cancer. Time point: sample taken at primary tumor resection. The authors sequenced whole RNA from tumor, nontumor lung or frozen PBMC without sorting. MiXCR was run by TCRdb on the 5' RACE reads, yielding one entry per CDR3 protein. The profile shows over 90,000 distinct CDR3 sequences, roughly 10% of them singletons. The material sequenced was PBMCs, taken at surgery. These receptors were collected from a male donor with early-stage non-small cell lung cancer.

This clonotype showed up just a few times. This chain joins TRBV6-1 and TRBJ1-1; 10 bases align to TRBD1. The ends lost 6 bases at V and 0 bases at J; junction bases unmatched: 10. This CDR3 region has 17 residues. Germline loops: CDR1 MNHNS, CDR2 SASEGT. The CDR3 DNA is TGTGCCAGCAGCGTTAGGGACAGGGGTTCGATGAACACTGAAGCTTTCTTT. Amino acid sequence: CASSVRDRGSMNTEAFF.

This clonotype occurred many times. The chain employs TRBV5-1 and TRBJ2-1; D unresolved. The CDR3 has 12 residues. Germline assignment: CDR1 SGHRS and CDR2 YFSETQ. V was cut by 1 base and J by 8 bases, with 7 bases left in between. CDR3 sequence reads: CASSLNRDEQFF. Here the CDR3 DNA reads TGCGCCAGCAGCTTGAATCGAGATGAGCAGTTCTTC.

This clonotype has a count of ten or more. The chain has TRBV20-1 and TRBJ1-1; weak D call: TRBD1 (5 bases). The CDR3 covers 13 residues. V lost 3 bases, J lost 5 bases, and 13 bases lay in between. Germline CDR1 and CDR2: DFQATT and SNEGSKA (reference sequence). The CDR3 sequence: CSASGRVRTEAFF. The CDR3, as DNA: TGCAGTGCTAGCGGCAGGGTGAGGACTGAAGCTTTCTTT.

This chain joins TRBV20-1 and TRBJ2-3; 11 positions agree with TRBD2. The J segment lost 3 bases and the V segment lost 3 bases, leaving 5 bases of the junction unmatched. This CDR3 has 15 residues. Germline V gene sequence: CDR1 DFQATT, CDR2 SNEGSKA (reference sequence). This chain's CDR3 is CSARDSGRGTDTQYF. As DNA, the CDR3 is TGCAGTGCTAGGGATAGCGGGAGGGGTACAGATACGCAGTATTTT.

V is TRBV6-2 or TRBV6-3 and J is TRBJ2-1, with D maybe TRBD2 (5 bases). Germline V lookup: CDR1 MNHEY, CDR2 SVGEGT. The germline V and J ends were trimmed by 0 bases and 10 bases, with 10 bases remaining between them. This CDR3 has 13 amino acids. The CDR3 sequence is CASSYSLQREQFF. In DNA form, the CDR3 reads TGTGCCAGCAGTTACTCGTTACAGCGGGAGCAGTTCTTC.

This clonotype occurred a few times. This rearrangement joins TRBV12-3 or TRBV12-4 to TRBJ1-4; D unclear. Trimming removed 4 bases at V and 7 bases at J, with 16 bases between. CDR3 length equals 15 residues. The CDR3, as DNA: TGTGCCAGCAGTTCCCAGATCAAACCCAGTGAAAAACTGTTTTTT. Its protein product is CASSSQIKPSEKLFF.

The CDR3 spells CASGRTGYDTQYF. In DNA, the CDR3 is TGTGCCAGCGGCCGGACAGGGTACGATACGCAGTATTTT. The V call is TRBV5-8, the J call TRBJ2-3, with 8 bases identical to TRBD1. This CDR3 has 13 residues. Looked up from germline, CDR1 is SGHTS and CDR2 is YDEGEE. J was trimmed by 6 bases and V by 7 bases; bases with no gene match: 7.

Concerning this clonotype itself: This could be a read error, since a much larger clone is one nucleotide away. The chain joins TRBV6-2 or TRBV6-3 to TRBJ2-3; possible D gene TRBD2, 6 bases. CDR3 length: 18 amino acids. CDR1 and CDR2 from the germline V gene are MNHEY and SVGEGT. CDR3 coding DNA: TGTACCAGCACCCCGGGAATCCGGCAGGGAGGATTCACAGATACGCAGTATTTT. It encodes CTSTPGIRQGGFTDTQYF.

This clonotype was detected ten times or more. The V gene is TRBV20-1, the J gene TRBJ2-1; TRBD2 aligns across 10 bases. Trimming removed 4 bases from V and 3 bases from J; junction bases left unmatched: 12. The length of the CDR3 is 17 residues. Germline loops: CDR1 DFQATT, CDR2 SNEGSKA (reference sequence). CDR3 in amino acids: CSANSVSGTSVYNEQFF. CDR3 nucleotides: TGCAGTGCTAATAGTGTCTCCGGGACTAGCGTCTACAATGAGCAGTTCTTC.

The chain uses TRBV7-2 and TRBJ2-7, with 8 positions matching TRBD2. CDR1 and CDR2 from the germline V gene are SGHTA and FQGNSA. The CDR3 is 15 amino acids. Trimming took 4 bases from V and 5 from J; bases not matched to a gene: 10. In DNA form, the CDR3 reads TGTGCCAGCAGCTATAGCGGGACCAACAACGACGAGCAGTACTTC. It specifies CASSYSGTNNDEQYF.

This clonotype appeared many times. The J gene is TRBJ2-2, the V gene TRBV10-3, with 14 bases matching TRBD2. Germline V lookup: CDR1 ENHRY, CDR2 SYGVKD. V trimming: 6 bases; J trimming: 4 bases; junction bases outside the gene matches: 7. The CDR3 runs to 17 residues. The CDR3 is CAIRGTSGGRTTGELFF. CDR3 sequence (DNA): TGTGCCATCAGAGGGACTAGCGGGGGTAGGACCACCGGGGAGCTGTTTTTT.

This clonotype was recorded at least ten times. The V gene is TRBV12-3 or TRBV12-4, the J gene TRBJ2-7; 10 bases are a match to TRBD1. The CDR3 contains 12 residues. The trim removed 6 bases at V and 5 bases at J, leaving 1 base unmatched. CDR3 protein: CASSDRGHEQYF. The CDR3 DNA reads TGTGCCAGCAGCGACAGGGGGCACGAGCAGTACTTC.

This clonotype has at least ten counts. This chain joins TRBV20-1 and TRBJ1-5; D gene uncertain. Germline V gene data show CDR1 as DFQATT and CDR2 as SNEGSKA (reference sequence). CDR3 length equals 14 residues. Trimming cost V 5 bases and J 3 bases, with 14 bases left between them. The CDR3 DNA follows: TGCAGTGCTTCAAGGCCGGGGTACAATCAGCCCCAGCATTTT. Translating it yields CSASRPGYNQPQHF.

CDR3 sequence reads: CASSYPRNEKLFF. The DNA of the CDR3 is TGTGCCAGCAGTTACCCCCGGAACGAAAAACTGTTTTTT. J is TRBJ1-4 and V is TRBV6-9, with no clear D. Germline loops: CDR1 MNHGY, CDR2 SVAAGI. The CDR3 consists of 13 residues. Between the trimmed V and J ends, which lost 3 bases and 8 bases, there was a span of 10 bases.

CDR3 residues: CASSVVNYYEQYF. CDR3 DNA sequence: TGTGCCAGCAGTGTAGTCAACTACTACGAGCAGTACTTC. The chain links TRBV2 to TRBJ2-7, with unresolved D. CDR1 SNHLY and CDR2 FYNNEI come from the germline V gene. Deletions cut 4 bases from V and 3 bases from J, with 10 bases between. This CDR3 comprises 13 residues.

The V and J genes are TRBV18 and TRBJ1-2, with 7 bases fitting TRBD1. The CDR3 loop spans 14 amino acids. Germline V gene sequence: CDR1 KGHSH, CDR2 LQKENI. V trimming: 3 bases; J trimming: 4 bases; junction bases outside the gene matches: 5. DNA of the CDR3: TGTGCCAGCTCACCCGGGACAGACTTCTATGGCTACACCTTC. This gives the protein CASSPGTDFYGYTF.

Only a few counts were recorded for this clonotype. V gene TRBV6-1 combines with J gene TRBJ2-1; weak D call: TRBD2 (6 bases). Germline assignment: CDR1 MNHNS and CDR2 SASEGT. The CDR3 runs to 15 residues. Trimming shortened V by 5 bases and J by 6 bases, and 17 bases separated the two germline ends. The CDR3 nucleotides are TGTGCCAGCAGTAGCGGGCCGGTCGGGACCAATGAGCAGTTCTTC. This gives the protein CASSSGPVGTNEQFF.

Many counts were recorded for this clonotype. The chain has TRBV10-3 and TRBJ2-5; possible D gene TRBD1, 6 bases. CDR3 size: 14 residues. The germline V gene has CDR1 ENHRY and CDR2 SYGVKD. V gave up 7 bases and J gave up 3 bases, with 15 bases separating them. The CDR3 nucleotides are TGTGCCATCAACACACAGGGCCCGAAAGAGACCCAGTACTTC. Protein product: CAINTQGPKETQYF.

The table lists this clonotype with a count of one. A much larger clonotype is one base distant, so this may be a read error. The CDR3 ends on some other residue instead of the conserved phenylalanine or tryptophan, so this is likely a read error. The chain uses TRBV28 and TRBJ2-5; 7 nucleotides match TRBD1. This CDR3 has 15 amino acids. Germline V gene sequence: CDR1 MDHEN, CDR2 SYDVKM. The V and J ends lost 7 bases and 4 bases, in that order; junction bases with no gene match: 12. In DNA, the CDR3 is TGTGCCAGCACCCCCAGGGGGAGACAGACAGAGACCCAGTACTAC. Its protein product is CASTPRGRQTETQYY.

This chain links TRBV19 with TRBJ1-3; D not resolved. V dropped 7 bases and J dropped 0 bases, with 10 bases sitting between them. The germline V gene has CDR1 LNHDA and CDR2 SQIVND (reference sequence). The CDR3 covers 14 residues. CDR3 sequence: CASTTLSSGNTIYF. The CDR3 DNA reads as TGTGCCAGTACCACACTCTCCTCTGGAAACACCATATATTTT.

This clonotype was counted at least ten times. The chain carries TRBV9 and TRBJ2-1, with TRBD2 matching 12 bases. With 2 bases clipped from V and 8 bases from J, the junction kept 5 bases outside the gene matches. Germline CDR1 is SGDLS and CDR2 is YYNGEE. The length of the CDR3 is 15 residues. Here the CDR3 DNA reads TGTGCCAGCAGCGTTACTAGCGGGAGGATCCATGAGCAGTTCTTC. This sequence encodes CASSVTSGRIHEQFF. The variable domain in full, completed from reference TRBV9 and TRBJ2-1, reads DSGVTQTPKHLITATGQRVTLRCSPRSGDLSVYWYQQSLDQGLQFLIQYYNGEERAKGNILERFSAQQFPDLHSELNLSSLELGDSALYFCASSVTSGRIHEQFFGPGTRLTVL.

This chain uses TRBV29-1 with TRBJ2-3; the D gene is possibly TRBD1 (6 bases). CDR3 length equals 12 residues. Between the trimmed V and J ends, which lost 4 bases and 5 bases, there was a span of 10 bases. CDR1 SQVTM and CDR2 ANQGSEA come from the germline V gene. Here the CDR3 reads CSVVGGIDTQYF. For the CDR3, the DNA is TGCAGCGTTGTAGGGGGAATAGATACGCAGTATTTT.

This chain's CDR3 is CASSRTGVTGELFF. The CDR3 DNA sequence: TGCGCCAGCAGCAGGACAGGGGTCACCGGGGAGCTGTTTTTT. The chain joins TRBV5-1 to TRBJ2-2; 9 nucleotides align to TRBD1. Germline values: CDR1 SGHRS, CDR2 YFSETQ. Trimming cost V 4 bases and J 4 bases; bases outside gene matches: 2. The CDR3 runs to 14 residues.

At least ten counts were recorded for this clonotype. This rearrangement joins TRBV5-1 to TRBJ2-3, with D perhaps TRBD2 (6 bases). V was clipped by 1 base and J by 5 bases, with 11 bases between them. Germline V CDR1 and CDR2: SGHRS, YFSETQ. This CDR3 is built from 14 residues. CDR3 nucleotides: TGCGCCAGCAGCTTGAGGCGGGGAGAAGATACGCAGTATTTT. It is translated as CASSLRRGEDTQYF.

This chain connects TRBV12-3 or TRBV12-4 to TRBJ1-6, with D perhaps TRBD1 (5 bases). The ends were cut back, 5 bases at V and 10 bases at J, with 18 bases in the middle. CDR3 length equals 15 residues. The CDR3 sequence is CASSPQFGGYSPLHF. The CDR3 DNA reads as TGTGCCAGCAGTCCCCAATTTGGGGGTTACTCACCCCTCCACTTT.

This clonotype occurred many times. The rearrangement links TRBV10-3 to TRBJ2-7; TRBD2 might be the D (6 bases). This CDR3 is 14 amino acids long. With 2 bases removed from V and 0 bases from J, the gap between germline ends came to 8 bases. Germline loops: CDR1 ENHRY, CDR2 SYGVKD. The CDR3 DNA reads as TGTGCCATCAGTGAGACCGGGAGCTCCTACGAGCAGTACTTC. Amino acids: CAISETGSSYEQYF.

This clonotype was counted ten times or more. The J gene is TRBJ2-2, the V gene TRBV29-1; D is undetermined. Germline CDR1 is SQVTM and CDR2 is ANQGSEA. CDR3 length: 12 residues. Deletions cut 7 bases from V and 3 bases from J, with 9 bases between. The DNA for the CDR3 is TGCAGCGCCCGACCCTACACCGGGGAGCTGTTTTTT. It codes for CSARPYTGELFF.

This clonotype was seen ten or more times. The J gene is TRBJ1-3, the V gene TRBV5-6; unclear D gene. The V end was cut by 1 base, the J end by 0 bases, with 8 bases between. Per germline, CDR1 SGHDT and CDR2 YYEEEE. CDR3 size: 15 residues. The CDR3 DNA sequence: TGTGCCAGCAGCTTGAACCCATCCTCTGGAAACACCATATATTTT. It translates to CASSLNPSSGNTIYF.

At least ten counts were recorded for this clonotype. The CDR3 protein is CASSYISGPGSGELFF. CDR3 in DNA: TGTGCCAGCAGCTACATTAGCGGCCCCGGGTCCGGGGAGCTGTTTTTT. The chain has TRBV7-2 and TRBJ2-2; tentative D call: TRBD2 (6 bases). Germline loops: CDR1 SGHTA, CDR2 FQGNSA. Trimming removed 4 bases at V and 6 bases at J, with 18 bases between. There are 16 residues in the CDR3.

This clonotype has a count of ten or more. V usage is TRBV5-1 and J usage is TRBJ1-2; D not certain. CDR3 length equals 14 residues. The germline CDR1 and CDR2 sequences are SGHRS and YFSETQ. Trimming removed 3 bases from V and 6 bases from J, with 15 bases in between. CDR3 region: CASSSDGKSDGYTF. The CDR3 bases are TGCGCCAGCAGCTCGGACGGAAAGAGCGATGGCTACACCTTC.

The table lists this clonotype with a few counts. The genes are TRBV15 and TRBJ2-5, with 7 bases matching TRBD1. V lost 5 bases and J lost 1; bases outside the gene matches: 4. The CDR3 runs 14 residues. Germline loops: CDR1 LNHNV, CDR2 YYDKDF (reference sequence). CDR3 sequence (DNA): TGTGCCACCAGCGAACAGGGGACCCAAGAGACCCAGTACTTC. As protein: CATSEQGTQETQYF.

This clonotype was recorded many times. This CDR3 reads CSARWTSGNEQFF. CDR3 coding DNA: TGCAGTGCTAGATGGACTAGCGGCAATGAGCAGTTCTTC. This chain links TRBV20-1 with TRBJ2-1, with 10 bases that match TRBD2. The germline V gene encodes CDR1 DFQATT and CDR2 SNEGSKA (reference sequence). The CDR3 is made up of 13 amino acids. V gave up 2 bases and J gave up 6 bases; unmatched junction bases: 1.